A selection of T cell receptor beta chains follows, all from one sample in a study of blood T cell repertoires in COVID-19. Measured with immunoSEQ multiplex PCR; TCRdb has only the in-frame clones, and not every one. The profile covers over 150,000 clones, with 75% to 85% appearing a single time and around 10% taken by the ten largest. The sequenced material came from peripheral blood. The origin of the receptors is a woman aged 60-75 years with COVID-19, enrolled during active disease. The conserved cysteine and the conserved F or W are not part of the CDR3 here.

13 TRBV10-3 AINPGTGANEKLF
13 TRBV5-1 ASSLQVSNTDTQY
12 TRBV5-1 ASSSPGGQETQY
11 TRBV6-4 ASRQDYNSPLH
13 TRBV5-1 ASSSDRGRYNEQF
14 TRBV3-1/TRBV3-2 ASSQEGVVGNEKLF
13 TRBV27 ASSRSGGAFREQF
9 TRBV5-1 ASSLADTQY
10 TRBV18 ASSPREAEAF
13 TRBV6-1 ASSEGGGGNQPQH
12 TRBV27 ASSYAGGVYGYT
13 TRBV15 ATSRGAGESDTQY
16 TRBV24-1 ATPTKINIFSPNEKLF
13 TRBV7-9 ASSTRSGHYNEQF
12 TRBV27 ASRRQVEPEKLF
19 TRBV4-1 ASSRRSVRDNPILSYNEQF
15 TRBV11-2 ASSLRVGSSYNSPLH
14 TRBV5-6 ASSYESGTTNYGYT
11 TRBV7-2 ASSLDRERGYT
11 TRBV29-1 SVVRDSSETQY
11 TRBV29-1 SVQTGGNTEAF
11 TRBV4-1 ASSETGGYGYT
13 TRBV10-3 AISWASASTDTQY
13 TRBV7-9 ASSLGTGGLYGYT
13 TRBV19 ASSMAWESGNTIY
12 TRBV6-5 ASTSPRGNNEQF
13 TRBV2 ASSEEGAGNSPLH
15 TRBV7-9 ASSPGQGDSGANVLT
13 TRBV11-2 ASSLVGTVNEKLF
11 TRBV5-4 ASSSQGGTEAF
15 TRBV6-1 ASSEAGGGGRAGELF
13 TRBV19 ASSIGLRASYGYT
13 TRBV19 ASSFGQGGKNIQY
12 TRBV25-1 ASRHRGGNEKLF
15 TRBV11-2 ASSQRTGSSGANVLT
13 TRBV6-5 ASSKVRVENTEAF
11 TRBV12-3/TRBV12-4 ASSRDFNQPQH
14 TRBV6-1 ASSGARTGSYYGYT
15 TRBV3-1/TRBV3-2 ASSQDIAGLNTGELF
13 TRBV18 ASSAEDRPTYEQY
13 TRBV18 ASSPRRGLNTEAF
10 TRBV29-1 SVEYMNTEAF
12 TRBV7-9 ASRFGQSGDTQY
12 TRBV5-1 ASSLGQSLYGYT
11 TRBV24-1 ATSAGVVNEQF
9 TRBV3-1/TRBV3-2 ASSQSETQY
14 TRBV7-2 ASSLVGGASYNEQF
12 TRBV6-5 ASSQMQGGGEAF
13 TRBV7-2 ASTVGLAGTGELF
13 TRBV19 ASSLRDSPVYGYT
9 TRBV12-3/TRBV12-4 ASRKGGRLF
9 TRBV2 ASRGSGGYT
12 TRBV9 ASSGGLAVNEQF